This T cell receptor (beta chain) is drawn from a study of shared T cell receptors in the human thymus. Repertoires were generated with immunoSEQ multiplex PCR, while TCRdb's copy carries only in-frame clones and drops some. There are about 660,000 clones in the sample; more than 75% occur only once, and more than 0.009% lies in the top ten. V lost 4 bases to trimming and J lost 1 base, with 14 bases between them. The germline CDR1 and CDR2 sequences are MDHEN and SYDVKM. CDR3 length equals 17 residues. The sample was also reused in another study, on human thymus T cells. That source notes: The donors were infants in Finland with congenital heart defects, otherwise immunologically healthy. Resections from corrective heart surgery provided thymus tissue. Highly overlapping thymic repertoires in unrelated individuals were reported by related research.

The TCR was taken from a boy younger than two with a congenital heart defect. Sequenced input: thymocytes. This sequence joins TRBV28 and TRBJ2-6, with a possible D match to TRBD2 (7 bases). The CDR3 nucleotides read TGTGCCAGCAGTTGGGGGGGGCGCAGGTCTGGGGCCAACGTCCTGACTTTC. As protein: CASSWGGRRSGANVLTF.